The 22 T cell receptor beta chains below come from one sample, sequenced in a study of identical twins. Each CDR3 protein gets one entry after TCRdb re-called the 5' RACE reads with MiXCR. Among about 530,000 distinct CDR3 sequences, about 20% were seen once, and the ten largest hold 0.48%. The same sample was also used in a study of yellow fever vaccine responses in identical twins.

Input material: CD4+ T cells sorted from blood. The receptors shown here come from a woman in her late teens or twenties in good health.

This clonotype has just a few counts. This sequence joins TRBV20-1 and TRBJ1-2, with 7 bases aligning to TRBD1. Looked up from germline, CDR1 is DFQATT and CDR2 is SNEGSKA (reference sequence). The CDR3 has 17 residues. Trimming at V came to 4 bases and at J to 0 bases, leaving 14 bases not matched to a gene. As DNA, the CDR3 is TGCAGTGCTATCACTCTCGGACAGGCCCGGTCTAACTATGGCTACACCTTC. It encodes CSAITLGQARSNYGYTF.

This chain links TRBV4-1 with TRBJ2-7; D remains ambiguous. Trimming stripped 0 bases from V and 3 bases from J, with 9 bases between. The germline gives CDR1 MGHRA, CDR2 YSYEKL. This CDR3 contains 14 residues. Written as DNA, the CDR3 is TGCGCCAGCAGCCAAGATCGGGCAAACTACGAGCAGTACTTC. Translation: CASSQDRANYEQYF.

V usage is TRBV5-1 and J usage is TRBJ1-2; no clear D gene. The CDR3 sequence is 14 residues long. V was pared by 0 bases and J by 4 bases, with 10 bases between. Per germline, CDR1 SGHRS and CDR2 YFSETQ. CDR3 bases: TGCGCCAGCAGCTTGGTACCCGCTACCTATGGCTACACCTTC. It is translated as CASSLVPATYGYTF. Complete variable domain (other parts from reference TRBV5-1 and TRBJ1-2): KAGVTQTPRYLIKTRGQQVTLSCSPISGHRSVSWYQQTPGQGLQFLFEYFSETQRNKGNFPGRFSGRQFSNSRSEMNVSTLELGDSALYLCASSLVPATYGYTFGSGTRLTVV.

The chain employs TRBV11-1 and TRBJ2-3; 10 bases align to TRBD2. V trimming: 5 bases; J trimming: 1 base; junction bases outside the gene matches: 12. Germline V lookup: CDR1 SGHAT, CDR2 FQDESV (reference sequence). The CDR3 covers 18 residues. The CDR3 DNA reads as TGTGCCAGCAGCCCCCGATGGGGGCTAGCGGGGGGCACAGATACGCAGTATTTT. Protein sequence: CASSPRWGLAGGTDTQYF.

This clonotype was observed a few times. The junction shows a germline mismatch at one end, possibly a read error. V usage is TRBV20-1 and J usage is TRBJ1-1; 9 positions match TRBD1. Germline V gene data show CDR1 as DFQATT and CDR2 as SNEGSKA (reference sequence). The CDR3 is 13 amino acids. The CDR3 nucleotides are TGTAACCCACGGGGACAGGGTCTTGGTGAAGCTTTCTTT. It encodes CNPRGQGLGEAFF.

The rearrangement joins TRBV9 to TRBJ2-7; tentatively, D is TRBD1 or TRBD2 (5 bases each). The V gene lost 0 bases and the J gene lost 2 bases, with 12 bases spanning the gap. The CDR3 has 15 amino acids. Germline assignment: CDR1 SGDLS and CDR2 YYNGEE. CDR3 in DNA: TGTGCCAGCAGCGTAGACCCGGGGCCGACCTACGAGCAGTACTTC. Residues: CASSVDPGPTYEQYF.

This clonotype was counted ten times or more. This sequence joins TRBV29-1 and TRBJ2-2; 11 bases line up with TRBD2. The V and J ends lost 7 bases and 5 bases, in that order; junction bases with no gene match: 9. Germline CDR1 reads SQVTM; CDR2 reads ANQGSEA. The CDR3 has 15 residues. The CDR3 is CSAYTSGRGTGELFF. The CDR3 DNA sequence: TGCAGCGCCTACACTAGCGGGAGAGGGACCGGGGAGCTGTTTTTT.

This chain links TRBV6-5 with TRBJ1-5; 8 bases map to TRBD1. There are 15 residues in the CDR3. Germline lookup yields CDR1 MNHEY and CDR2 SVGAGI. Trimming removed 2 bases from V and 3 bases from J; junction bases left unmatched: 3. CDR3 amino acids: CASSYTGGNNQPQHF. The CDR3 DNA reads TGTGCCAGCAGTTACACAGGGGGAAACAATCAGCCCCAGCATTTT.

The chain links TRBV20-1 to TRBJ2-1; 7 bases map to TRBD1. The CDR3 has 15 residues. The junction had 14 bases not matched to a gene; V was cut back by 6 bases and J by 6 bases. Germline V gene sequence: CDR1 DFQATT, CDR2 SNEGSKA (reference sequence). The CDR3, as DNA: TGCAGTGCCCCCCATCATGGGACAGAGAGCAATGAGCAGTTCTTC. It codes for CSAPHHGTESNEQFF.

The genes are TRBV3-1 and TRBJ2-1, with a possible D match to TRBD2 (7 bases). V lost 1 base, J lost 10 bases, and 14 bases lay in between. The CDR3 loop spans 14 amino acids. The germline gives CDR1 LGHDT, CDR2 YNNKEL (reference sequence). CDR3 bases: TGTGCCAGCAGCCAAGTTTCGCGGGGGACAGAGCAGTTCTTC. Translating gives CASSQVSRGTEQFF.

Only a few counts were recorded for this clonotype. The rearrangement links TRBV5-1 to TRBJ1-2; TRBD1 agrees at 7 bases. Germline values: CDR1 SGHRS, CDR2 YFSETQ. The CDR3 runs 15 residues. The V gene end was trimmed by 1 base and the J gene end by 5 bases; junction bases not matched to a gene: 8. The CDR3 sequence is CASSLTGDPLYGYTF. DNA for the CDR3: TGCGCCAGCAGCTTGACAGGGGACCCCCTATATGGCTACACCTTC.

This clonotype occurred a few times. The chain links TRBV24-1 to TRBJ2-6; D is possibly TRBD1 or TRBD2 (6 bases each). Germline V lookup: CDR1 KGHDR, CDR2 SFDVKD. Trimming shortened V by 6 bases and J by 3 bases, and 11 bases separated the two germline ends. This CDR3 is 15 amino acids long. CDR3 amino acids: CATSPGGSGANVLTF. In DNA, the CDR3 is TGTGCCACCAGTCCCGGGGGCAGTGGGGCCAACGTCCTGACTTTC.

The chain couples TRBV14 to TRBJ1-2; 7 nucleotides match TRBD1. Germline V gene lookup returns CDR1 SGHDN and CDR2 FVKESK. V dropped 2 bases and J dropped 4; count of bases not matched to a gene: 4. This CDR3 is built from 14 residues. CDR3 amino acids: CASSQNTGVYGYTF. The CDR3, as DNA: TGTGCCAGCAGCCAAAACACAGGGGTCTATGGCTACACCTTC.

The chain uses TRBV5-1 and TRBJ2-6; D is uncertain. The CDR3 spans 15 residues. In germline, CDR1 is SGHRS, CDR2 YFSETQ. V was clipped by 0 bases and J by 5 bases, with 9 bases between them. CDR3 sequence reads: CASSLDGSWANVLTF. CDR3 nucleotide sequence: TGCGCCAGCAGCTTGGATGGTAGTTGGGCCAACGTCCTGACTTTC.

The chain combines TRBV4-1 with TRBJ2-7, with a tentative D call TRBD2 (5 bases). The CDR3 has 15 residues. CDR1 is MGHRA and CDR2 is YSYEKL in the germline V gene. V lost 0 bases and J lost 3, with 12 bases in between. The CDR3 DNA sequence: TGCGCCAGCAGCCAAGATCCCCTAGCTGACTACGAGCAGTACTTC. This encodes CASSQDPLADYEQYF.

This clonotype showed up just a few times. The chain joins TRBV12-3 or TRBV12-4 to TRBJ2-7, with D perhaps matching TRBD1 (5 bases). V was clipped by 7 bases and J by 1 base, with 11 bases between them. CDR3 length: 13 residues. For the CDR3, the DNA is TGTGCCAGCACCGCGACAGATTCCTACGAGCAGTACTTC. Its protein product is CASTATDSYEQYF.

The gene calls are TRBV20-1 and TRBJ2-1; D not resolved. The CDR3 length is 13 residues. Germline CDR1 and CDR2: DFQATT and SNEGSKA (reference sequence). V was shortened by 3 bases and J by 3 bases, with 9 bases between the two germline ends. This CDR3 is CSARELSYNEQFF. In DNA form, the CDR3 reads TGCAGTGCTAGGGAACTCAGCTACAATGAGCAGTTCTTC.

Only one count was recorded for this clonotype. The V and J genes are TRBV6-5 and TRBJ2-1; 8 bases fit TRBD2. The germline gives CDR1 MNHEY, CDR2 SVGAGI. Unmatched junction bases numbered 8, after V lost 4 bases and J lost 3 bases. CDR3 length: 16 residues. The DNA for the CDR3 is TGTGCCAGCAGTTCCCTCCTAGCGGGTCACTACAATGAGCAGTTCTTC. Translation: CASSSLLAGHYNEQFF.

This chain joins TRBV5-6 and TRBJ2-1; 7 nucleotides line up with TRBD2. The germline gives CDR1 SGHDT, CDR2 YYEEEE. J lost 4 bases, V lost 3 bases, and 13 bases had no gene match. The CDR3 consists of 17 residues. Here the CDR3 reads CASSSQRGLAAYNEQFF. CDR3 bases: TGTGCCAGCAGCTCCCAAAGAGGGCTAGCGGCATACAATGAGCAGTTCTTC.

This clonotype has more than one count but fewer than ten. This sequence joins TRBV10-3 and TRBJ1-1, with a possible D match to TRBD1 (5 bases). The CDR3 covers 16 residues. V lost 0 bases and J lost 1, with 12 bases in between. CDR1 is ENHRY, CDR2 SYGVKD, per germline. The CDR3 here is CAISESGVLANTEAFF. CDR3 sequence (DNA): TGTGCCATCAGTGAGTCAGGGGTCTTGGCGAACACTGAAGCTTTCTTT.

The chain combines TRBV10-3 with TRBJ2-3; D gene uncertain. The CDR3 totals 13 residues. V lost 4 bases to trimming and J lost 6 bases, with 11 bases between them. Germline values: CDR1 ENHRY, CDR2 SYGVKD. The CDR3 here is CAISGGLGDTQYF. The CDR3 coding sequence is TGTGCCATCAGTGGAGGTCTTGGGGATACGCAGTATTTT.

The J gene is TRBJ2-5, the V gene TRBV4-1, with a possible D match to TRBD1 (6 bases). The V gene lost 5 bases and the J gene lost 5 bases, with 18 bases spanning the gap. Germline V gene data show CDR1 as MGHRA and CDR2 as YSYEKL. CDR3 size: 15 residues. CDR3 residues: CASSSPGHRWETQYF. Written as DNA, the CDR3 is TGCGCCAGCAGCTCCCCGGGACACCGGTGGGAGACCCAGTACTTC.